These 16 T cell receptor beta chains share one sample of origin, sequenced in a study of blood T cell repertoires in COVID-19. Using immunoSEQ multiplex PCR, the repertoire was profiled, and TCRdb retains in-frame clones only, with some absent. This sample has approximately 310,000 clones, with around nine tenths found just once. Sample: peripheral blood. The receptors were sampled from a middle-aged man with active or convalescent COVID-19.

This chain links TRBV19 with TRBJ1-4; no firm D call. Trimming removed 7 bases at V and 4 bases at J, with 10 bases between. The CDR3 contains 13 residues. Germline loops: CDR1 LNHDA, CDR2 SQIVND (reference sequence). CDR3 loop: CASKEFNNEKLFF. CDR3 DNA: TGTGCCAGTAAGGAGTTCAATAATGAAAAACTGTTTTTT.

The J gene is TRBJ2-5, the V gene TRBV5-1; D is perhaps TRBD2 (5 bases). CDR3 size: 13 residues. V was cut by 3 bases and J by 3 bases, with 9 bases left in between. In germline, CDR1 is SGHRS, CDR2 YFSETQ. The CDR3 loop is CASSSAAEETQYF. DNA for the CDR3: TGCGCCAGCAGCTCAGCGGCGGAAGAGACCCAGTACTTC.

V and J are TRBV5-8 and TRBJ2-7; no firm D call. Trimming pared 2 bases from V and 3 bases from J, leaving 12 bases between. This CDR3 has 14 residues. Germline assignment: CDR1 SGHTS and CDR2 YDEGEE. The CDR3 reads CASSLDISGYEQYF. Here the CDR3 DNA reads TGTGCCAGCAGCTTAGATATCTCCGGCTACGAGCAGTACTTC.

V usage is TRBV27 and J usage is TRBJ1-2; D not certain. The CDR3 consists of 15 residues. Between the trimmed V and J ends, which lost 2 bases and 4 bases, there was a span of 14 bases. Germline V gives CDR1 MNHEY, CDR2 SMNVEV (reference sequence). Here the CDR3 DNA reads TGTGCCAGCAGTTTAGAAGACGGAGGACTCTATGGCTACACCTTC. It yields the protein CASSLEDGGLYGYTF.

The chain uses TRBV14 and TRBJ2-7, with D possibly being TRBD2 (6 bases). Between the trimmed V and J ends, which lost 2 bases and 3 bases, there was a span of 11 bases. Germline V gene sequence: CDR1 SGHDN, CDR2 FVKESK. The CDR3 runs 14 residues. The CDR3 loop is CASSQILAFYEQYF. CDR3 in DNA: TGTGCCAGCAGCCAAATACTAGCTTTCTACGAGCAGTACTTC.

The chain combines TRBV19 with TRBJ1-5; D not resolved. The ends were cut back, 4 bases at V and 3 bases at J, with 10 bases in the middle. Germline assignment: CDR1 LNHDA and CDR2 SQIVND (reference sequence). CDR3 length: 14 residues. The CDR3 region is CASSSQVLNQPQHF. CDR3 coding DNA: TGTGCCAGTAGTAGTCAGGTCCTCAATCAGCCCCAGCATTTT.

This clone showed up just a few times. The chain combines TRBV12-3 or TRBV12-4 with TRBJ1-6, with no clear D. The CDR3 sequence is 13 residues long. V was pared by 2 bases and J by 14 bases, with 13 bases between. CDR3 sequence reads: CASSLQYGSALHF. In DNA form, the CDR3 reads TGTGCCAGCAGTTTACAGTACGGGAGCGCCCTCCACTTT.

CDR3 region: CASSPVSSGNTIYF. CDR3 sequence (DNA): TGTGCCAGTTCCCCAGTCAGCTCTGGAAACACCATATATTTT. The chain couples TRBV19 to TRBJ1-3; D remains unclear. V lost 8 bases and J 0 bases, leaving 11 bases between the germline ends. CDR1 is LNHDA, CDR2 SQIVND, per germline (reference sequence). This CDR3 spans 14 amino acids.

Turning to this clone: Distinct nucleotide sequences in the sample also encode this CDR3. The genes are TRBV18 and TRBJ1-4; 9 bases match TRBD1. The ends lost 5 bases at V and 8 bases at J; junction bases unmatched: 6. Germline V lookup: CDR1 KGHSH, CDR2 LQKENI. The CDR3 contains 14 residues. Here the CDR3 reads CASSRGQGGEKLFF. The CDR3, as DNA: TGTGCCAGCTCAAGGGGACAGGGCGGGGAAAAACTGTTTTTT.

The chain combines TRBV5-1 with TRBJ2-3, with 7 bases aligning to TRBD2. After removal of 0 bases from V and 4 bases from J, the junction contained 11 bases not matched to a gene. CDR3 length equals 17 residues. CDR1 and CDR2 from the germline V gene are SGHRS and YFSETQ. Here the CDR3 DNA reads TGCGCCAGCAGCTTGGCCGAAAGCGGGACCAACTCAGATACGCAGTATTTT. This translates into CASSLAESGTNSDTQYF.

In its sample, this clone was seen once. In nucleotides, the CDR3 is TGTGCCAGCAGTTATCAGGGTCCTAATATCTACGAGCAGTACTTC. Translating it yields CASSYQGPNIYEQYF. The chain combines TRBV6-5 with TRBJ2-7; D is perhaps TRBD1 (5 bases). V was clipped by 3 bases and J by 3 bases, with 15 bases between them. The CDR3 extends over 15 amino acids. Germline V gives CDR1 MNHEY, CDR2 SVGAGI.

This sequence joins TRBV28 and TRBJ1-4; 8 nucleotides align to TRBD1. Unmatched junction bases numbered 18, after V lost 5 bases and J lost 13 bases. The CDR3 contains 16 residues. In germline, CDR1 is MDHEN, CDR2 SYDVKM. CDR3 DNA: TGTGCCAGCAGTCCTCCGGGACAGGTTCCCAGGGGTGGACTGTTTTTT. Its protein product is CASSPPGQVPRGGLFF.

CDR3 sequence reads: CASSVSQEGTEAFF. The CDR3 coding sequence is TGTGCCAGCAGCGTAAGTCAGGAGGGGACTGAAGCTTTCTTT. This chain links TRBV9 with TRBJ1-1, with D maybe TRBD1 (5 bases). Trimming pared 1 base from V and 5 bases from J, leaving 12 bases between. The germline gives CDR1 SGDLS, CDR2 YYNGEE. CDR3 length: 14 residues.

The V and J genes are TRBV19 and TRBJ1-5; no definite D call. Deletions cut 3 bases from V and 6 bases from J, with 12 bases between. Germline V gene data show CDR1 as LNHDA and CDR2 as SQIVND (reference sequence). The CDR3 runs 14 residues. The CDR3 loop reads CASSIETNGQPQHF. In DNA, the CDR3 is TGTGCCAGTAGTATTGAGACTAATGGTCAGCCCCAGCATTTT.

The V call is TRBV19, the J call TRBJ2-7; D might be TRBD2 (6 bases). The CDR3 sequence is 15 residues long. The ends were cut back, 1 base at V and 2 bases at J, with 12 bases in the middle. Germline values: CDR1 LNHDA, CDR2 SQIVND (reference sequence). In DNA form, the CDR3 reads TGTGCCAGTAGTATAGGGGCAGGGACTCCCTACGAGCAGTACTTC. This encodes CASSIGAGTPYEQYF.

The CDR3 bases are TGCGCCAGCAGCTTGGGACAGGGGGTCTTGAACACTGAAGCTTTCTTT. Translated: CASSLGQGVLNTEAFF. The chain employs TRBV5-1 and TRBJ1-1, with 9 bases that match TRBD1. The CDR3 is 16 amino acids. Germline trimming cut 0 bases from V and 0 bases from J; bases unmatched to any gene: 3. Germline V gene lookup returns CDR1 SGHRS and CDR2 YFSETQ.